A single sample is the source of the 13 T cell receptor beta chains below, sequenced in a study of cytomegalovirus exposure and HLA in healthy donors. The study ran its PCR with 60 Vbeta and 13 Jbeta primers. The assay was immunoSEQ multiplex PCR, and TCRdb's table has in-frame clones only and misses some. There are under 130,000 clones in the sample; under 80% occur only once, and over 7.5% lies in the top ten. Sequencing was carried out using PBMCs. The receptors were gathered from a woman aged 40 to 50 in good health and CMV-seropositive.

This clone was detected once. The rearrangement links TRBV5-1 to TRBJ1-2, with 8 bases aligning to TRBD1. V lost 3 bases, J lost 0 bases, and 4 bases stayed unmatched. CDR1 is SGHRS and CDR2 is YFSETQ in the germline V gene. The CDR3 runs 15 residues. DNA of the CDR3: TGCGCCAGCAGCTCGGGGACAGGTGCTAACTATGGCTACACCTTC. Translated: CASSSGTGANYGYTF.

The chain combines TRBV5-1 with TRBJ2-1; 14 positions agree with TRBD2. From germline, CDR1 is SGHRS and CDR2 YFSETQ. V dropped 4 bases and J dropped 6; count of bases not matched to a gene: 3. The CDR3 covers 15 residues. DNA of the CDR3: TGCGCCAGCAGCAAGGGACTAGCGGGAGTCAATGAGCAGTTCTTC. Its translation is CASSKGLAGVNEQFF.

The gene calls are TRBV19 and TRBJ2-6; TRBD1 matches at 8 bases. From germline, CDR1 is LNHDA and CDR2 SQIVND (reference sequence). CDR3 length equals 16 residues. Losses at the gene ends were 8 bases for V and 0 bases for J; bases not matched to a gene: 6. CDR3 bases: TGTGCCAGTGACGGGACAGGCCGCTCTGGGGCCAACGTCCTGACTTTC. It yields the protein CASDGTGRSGANVLTF.

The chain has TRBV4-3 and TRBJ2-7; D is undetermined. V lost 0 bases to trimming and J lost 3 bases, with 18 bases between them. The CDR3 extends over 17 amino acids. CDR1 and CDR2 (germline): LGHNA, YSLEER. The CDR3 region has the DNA TGCGCCAGCAGCCAAGATTTGTCCCCACATGACAACTACGAGCAGTACTTC. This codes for CASSQDLSPHDNYEQYF.

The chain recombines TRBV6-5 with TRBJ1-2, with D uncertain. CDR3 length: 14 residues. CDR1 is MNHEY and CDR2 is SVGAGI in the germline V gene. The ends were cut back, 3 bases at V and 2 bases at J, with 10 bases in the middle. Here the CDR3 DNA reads TGTGCCAGCAGTTATGAACTCGGGAACTATGGCTACACCTTC. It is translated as CASSYELGNYGYTF.

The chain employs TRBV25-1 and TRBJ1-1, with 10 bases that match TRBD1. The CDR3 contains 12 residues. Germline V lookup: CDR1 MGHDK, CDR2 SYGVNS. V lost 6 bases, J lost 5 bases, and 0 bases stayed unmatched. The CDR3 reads CASRDRGTEAFF. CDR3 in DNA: TGTGCCAGCAGGGACAGGGGGACTGAAGCTTTCTTT.

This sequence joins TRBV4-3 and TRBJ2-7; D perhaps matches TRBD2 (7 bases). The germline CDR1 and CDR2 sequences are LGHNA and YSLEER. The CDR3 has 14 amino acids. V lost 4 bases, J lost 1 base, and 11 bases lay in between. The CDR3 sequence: CASSRGGPSYEQYF. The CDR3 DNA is TGCGCCAGCAGCCGGGGGGGCCCGTCCTACGAGCAGTACTTC.

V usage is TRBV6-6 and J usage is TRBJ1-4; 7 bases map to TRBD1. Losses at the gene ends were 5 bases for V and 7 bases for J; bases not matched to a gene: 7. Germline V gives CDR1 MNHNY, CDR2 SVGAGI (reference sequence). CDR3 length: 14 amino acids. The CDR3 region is CASSHRGSGEKLFF. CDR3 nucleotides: TGTGCCAGCAGTCACAGGGGAAGCGGTGAAAAACTGTTTTTT.

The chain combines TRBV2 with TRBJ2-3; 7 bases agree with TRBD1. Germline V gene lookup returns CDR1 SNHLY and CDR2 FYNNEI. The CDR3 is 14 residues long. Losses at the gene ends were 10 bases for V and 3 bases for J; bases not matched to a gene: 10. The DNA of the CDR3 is TGTGCCAACACAAAAGACAGGGTTACAGATACGCAGTATTTT. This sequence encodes CANTKDRVTDTQYF.

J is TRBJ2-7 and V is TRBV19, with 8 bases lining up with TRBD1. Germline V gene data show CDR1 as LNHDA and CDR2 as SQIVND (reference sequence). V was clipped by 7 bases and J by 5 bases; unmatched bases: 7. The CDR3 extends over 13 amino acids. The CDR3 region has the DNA TGTGCCAGTAAGAAGGACAGGGCCCACGAGCAGTACTTC. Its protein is CASKKDRAHEQYF.

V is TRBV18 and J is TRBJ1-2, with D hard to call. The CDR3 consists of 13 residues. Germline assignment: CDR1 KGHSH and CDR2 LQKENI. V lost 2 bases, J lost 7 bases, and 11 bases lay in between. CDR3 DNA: TGTGCCAGCTCACCAATTGTAGAGGGTGGCTACACCTTC. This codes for CASSPIVEGGYTF. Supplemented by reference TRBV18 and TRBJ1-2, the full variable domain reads NAGVMQNPRHLVRRRGQEARLRCSPMKGHSHVYWYRQLPEEGLKFMVYLQKENIIDESGMPKERFSAEFPKEGPSILRIQQVVRGDSAAYFCASSPIVEGGYTFGSGTRLTVV.

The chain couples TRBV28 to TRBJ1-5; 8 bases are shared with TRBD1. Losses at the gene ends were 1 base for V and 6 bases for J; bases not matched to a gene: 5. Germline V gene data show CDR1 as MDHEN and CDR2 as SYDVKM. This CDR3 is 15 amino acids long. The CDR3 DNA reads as TGTGCCAGCAGTTTATTTGCAGGGGGCAGTCAGCCCCAGCATTTT. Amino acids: CASSLFAGGSQPQHF.

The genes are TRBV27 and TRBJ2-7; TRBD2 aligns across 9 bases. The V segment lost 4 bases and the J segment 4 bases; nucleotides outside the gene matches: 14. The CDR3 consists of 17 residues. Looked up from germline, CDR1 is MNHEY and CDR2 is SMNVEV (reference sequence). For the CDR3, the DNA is TGTGCCAGCAGTTCCCGAGGTAGGGATAGCGGGGGTTACGAGCAGTACTTC. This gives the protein CASSSRGRDSGGYEQYF.